What follows describes a single TCR beta chain. The antigen remains undetermined. The PCR ran on 60 Vbeta and 13 Jbeta primers. Profiled with immunoSEQ multiplex PCR; TCRdb holds only in-frame clones, not every one. Seen here are fewer than 150,000 clones, around 85% observed once, and the top ten hold around 4.3%. These data belong to a study of cytomegalovirus exposure and HLA in healthy donors. Study as a whole: Unique TCR beta sequences numbering some 120 million came from 190 million or so T cells in an earlier analysis. Study outcomes and limitations: The study listed some 160 cytomegalovirus-associated TCR beta chains. A missense DCLRE1C variant was associated with V- and J-gene trimming of TCR beta chains in a later analysis, and an independent cohort replicated the association. CMV serostatus was the only recorded immune exposure for donors.

CDR3 length: 15 amino acids. V lost 3 bases to trimming and J lost 3 bases; unmatched junction nucleotides: 7. Germline CDR1 is SGHRS and CDR2 is YFSETQ. The TCR was taken from a man aged 35-49 years in good health and CMV-seropositive. Sequenced material: PBMCs. The chain combines TRBV5-1 with TRBJ2-7, with 9 bases fitting TRBD1. CDR3 loop: CASSSITGGDYEQYF. In nucleotides, the CDR3 is TGCGCCAGCAGCTCTATCACAGGGGGCGACTACGAGCAGTACTTC.